This entry features one T cell receptor (beta chain) sequence. The antigen is undetermined. The table came from immunoSEQ multiplex PCR; TCRdb's copy has only in-frame clones and leaves some out. The table records some 120,000 clones, 90% of them present only once. The sample comes from a study of T cell clones after liver transplantation. Study-level points and caveats: In 5 of 8 subjects, circulating graft-donor-reactive CD4 TCRbeta sequences fell significantly after transplant.

The TCR originated in a human patient who received a liver transplant. The T cells may come from the graft donor. The sample here was CD4+ T cells from blood, taken 12 months after liver transplant.

Written as DNA, the CDR3 is TGTGCCAGCCTTAGAAGGTCGGAGGGGTACACTGAAGCTTTCTTT. Amino acids: CASLRRSEGYTEAFF. This chain connects TRBV27 to TRBJ1-1; TRBD1 is a possible D gene (5 bases). V was pared by 8 bases and J by 3 bases, with 19 bases between. The germline CDR1 and CDR2 sequences are MNHEY and SMNVEV (reference sequence). This CDR3 is 15 amino acids long.